Sequencing of this T cell receptor beta chain was carried out in a study of a mutant IDH1 vaccine in newly diagnosed glioma. Overall study context: Patients were started on vaccination 4-6 weeks after radiotherapy alone, or with temozolomide cycles. Patients previously underwent radiotherapy, temozolomide, or both, and most underwent both.

Documented time point: week 23, last vaccination. Every single dose of the vaccine, 300 ug of mutant IDH1 20-mer peptide, came with topical imiquimod. Sequencing was performed with immunoSEQ multiplex PCR; in TCRdb, only in-frame clones are kept and a portion is missing. The sample contains tens of thousands of clones, about 89% of which appear only once. To note about this clone: Its antigen remains unknown.

The sequence came from a man aged 35-49 years with glioma. Material: PBMCs, obtained from a glioma patient whose treatment included an IDH1 peptide vaccine.

CDR3 sequence reads: CASSQPDSYEQYF. The CDR3 nucleotides read TGTGCCAGCAGCCAACCCGACTCCTACGAGCAGTACTTC. This rearrangement joins TRBV4-2 to TRBJ2-7; D gene ambiguous. V was clipped by 2 bases and J by 0 bases, with 5 bases between them. The length of the CDR3 is 13 residues. Looked up from germline, CDR1 is LGHNA and CDR2 is YNFKEQ.